One and the same sample provided the 26 T cell receptor beta chains below, sequenced in a study of CD8 T cells in ankylosing spondylitis. TCRdb analysed the 5' RACE reads with MiXCR anew, one entry per CDR3 protein. This table holds more than 150,000 distinct CDR3 sequences, about 13% found once. Source material: blood, either unsorted or a sorted T cell fraction (not recorded which). The receptors originated from a male donor with ankylosing spondylitis or in good health (not recorded which).

This clonotype occurred once. The chain links TRBV16 to TRBJ2-4; no clear D gene. CDR1 and CDR2 (germline): KGHSY, FQNENV. The V and J ends lost 0 bases and 3 bases respectively, with 12 bases between them. The CDR3 covers 16 residues. This CDR3 is CASSQSAGDLKNIQYF. The CDR3 DNA sequence: TGTGCCAGCAGCCAATCAGCAGGTGACCTCAAAAACATTCAGTACTTC.

The sample holds a few counts of this clonotype. The gene calls are TRBV11-1 and TRBJ2-5, with 8 bases aligning to TRBD2. CDR3 length equals 16 residues. Germline CDR1 SGHAT, CDR2 FQDESV (reference sequence). The V gene end was trimmed by 5 bases and the J gene end by 3 bases; junction bases not matched to a gene: 11. CDR3 loop: CASSPSMGAGEETQYF. The CDR3 bases are TGTGCCAGCAGCCCGAGTATGGGAGCGGGAGAAGAGACCCAGTACTTC.

This clonotype has ten or more counts. The V and J genes are TRBV29-1 and TRBJ2-7; 9 bases are a match to TRBD2. J was trimmed by 6 bases and V by 1 base; bases with no gene match: 13. CDR3 length: 16 amino acids. From germline, CDR1 is SQVTM and CDR2 ANQGSEA. The CDR3 sequence is CSVEGHTSGRPSEQYF. CDR3 in DNA: TGCAGCGTTGAAGGGCATACTAGCGGGCGTCCCTCCGAGCAGTACTTC.

This clonotype was detected many times. This chain joins TRBV5-1 and TRBJ2-3; D perhaps matches TRBD1 (6 bases). This CDR3 spans 15 amino acids. From germline, CDR1 is SGHRS and CDR2 YFSETQ. Trimming shortened V by 4 bases and J by 0 bases, and 12 bases separated the two germline ends. This CDR3 reads CASSPGQYSTDTQYF. CDR3 bases: TGCGCCAGCAGCCCCGGACAGTATAGCACAGATACGCAGTATTTT. The full variable domain, with the rest looked up from reference TRBV5-1 and TRBJ2-3, is KAGVTQTPRYLIKTRGQQVTLSCSPISGHRSVSWYQQTPGQGLQFLFEYFSETQRNKGNFPGRFSGRQFSNSRSEMNVSTLELGDSALYLCASSPGQYSTDTQYFGPGTRLTVL.

This clonotype was detected a few times. CDR3 nucleotides: TGTGCCAGCAGCTTGGGACTAGCGGGGACCTACGAGCAGTACTTC. Amino acids: CASSLGLAGTYEQYF. The V call is TRBV5-6, the J call TRBJ2-7; 11 bases agree with TRBD2. The CDR3 runs to 15 residues. In germline, CDR1 is SGHDT, CDR2 YYEEEE. The ends lost 0 bases at V and 2 bases at J; junction bases unmatched: 1.

This clonotype was counted a few times. The chain carries TRBV7-2 and TRBJ1-5; D call uncertain. Germline loops: CDR1 SGHTA, CDR2 FQGNSA. Trimming cost V 5 bases and J 9 bases, with 11 bases left between them. The CDR3 length is 12 residues. For the CDR3, the DNA is TGTGCCAGCAGCCCCGTCGCGGGGCCCCAGCATTTT. As protein: CASSPVAGPQHF.

In its sample, this clonotype was seen a few times. The chain recombines TRBV3-1 with TRBJ2-1; TRBD2 agrees at 7 bases. The germline gives CDR1 LGHDT, CDR2 YNNKEL (reference sequence). The CDR3 covers 17 residues. V trimming: 3 bases; J trimming: 2 bases; junction bases outside the gene matches: 10. The CDR3 DNA is TGTGCCAGCAGCCATAACGGCGCGGGAGTCGCCTACAATGAGCAGTTCTTC. Amino acids: CASSHNGAGVAYNEQFF.

The chain couples TRBV4-1 to TRBJ2-7, with 8 bases that match TRBD1. This CDR3 is built from 17 residues. Germline loops: CDR1 MGHRA, CDR2 YSYEKL. V was clipped by 1 base and J by 1 base; unmatched bases: 9. The CDR3 region is CASSQGQGTMDSYEQYF. As DNA, the CDR3 is TGCGCCAGCAGCCAAGGACAGGGGACGATGGATTCCTACGAGCAGTACTTC.

This clonotype has just a few counts. The gene calls are TRBV20-1 and TRBJ2-7, with 8 bases identical to TRBD2. The CDR3 contains 20 residues. V shed 0 bases and J 4 bases; nucleotides not matched to a gene: 23. Germline values: CDR1 DFQATT, CDR2 SNEGSKA (reference sequence). CDR3 loop: CSAREPTSGQGLTSGYEQYF. The CDR3 nucleotides are TGCAGTGCTAGAGAGCCAACTAGCGGTCAAGGCCTCACGTCGGGGTACGAGCAGTACTTC.

The rearrangement joins TRBV29-1 to TRBJ2-6, with D possibly being TRBD1 (5 bases). This CDR3 region has 14 residues. V was cut by 3 bases and J by 0 bases, with 6 bases left in between. Germline assignment: CDR1 SQVTM and CDR2 ANQGSEA. The CDR3 DNA reads as TGCAGCGTTGACCAGGGCTCTGGGGCCAACGTCCTGACTTTC. Its translation: CSVDQGSGANVLTF.

This chain links TRBV24-1 with TRBJ2-3, with 8 bases lining up with TRBD1. Trimming at V came to 4 bases and at J to 6 bases, leaving 8 bases not matched to a gene. This CDR3 comprises 15 residues. CDR1 is KGHDR and CDR2 is SFDVKD in the germline V gene. DNA of the CDR3: TGTGCCACCAGTGACGTCCGGACAGGGATTGATACGCAGTATTTT. This gives the protein CATSDVRTGIDTQYF.

The chain uses TRBV6-2 or TRBV6-3 and TRBJ2-5, with 8 bases aligning to TRBD1. CDR1 is MNHEY, CDR2 SVGEGT, per germline. This CDR3 is built from 20 residues. The junction had 22 bases not matched to a gene; V was cut back by 0 bases and J by 7 bases. CDR3: CASSYSVYPELSGGLGTQYF. The CDR3 coding sequence is TGTGCCAGCAGTTACTCCGTTTACCCGGAACTCTCAGGGGGCTTGGGGACCCAGTACTTC.

This sequence joins TRBV6-6 and TRBJ2-7, with TRBD1 as a possible D gene (6 bases). V was shortened by 4 bases and J by 0 bases, with 13 bases between the two germline ends. The length of the CDR3 is 15 residues. The germline V gene encodes CDR1 MNHNY and CDR2 SVGAGI (reference sequence). CDR3 DNA: TGTGCCAGCAGTTGGGTCCTACAGGGCTCCTACGAGCAGTACTTC. Protein: CASSWVLQGSYEQYF.

This clonotype turned up a few times. J is TRBJ1-2 and V is TRBV11-2, with D unresolved. The CDR3 sequence is 16 residues long. With 2 bases removed from V and 0 bases from J, the gap between germline ends came to 13 bases. Germline assignment: CDR1 SGHAT and CDR2 FQNNGV. CDR3 DNA sequence: TGTGCCAGCAGCTTACTGGACCAACCTCCTAACTATGGCTACACCTTC. Amino acid sequence: CASSLLDQPPNYGYTF.

In this sample, this clonotype turned up a few times. The rearrangement uses TRBV7-9 and TRBJ2-1, with D tentatively TRBD1 (6 bases). The CDR3 spans 17 residues. Trimming took 5 bases from V and 2 from J, leaving 19 bases between them. Germline V CDR1 and CDR2: SEHNR, FQNEAQ (reference sequence). This CDR3 is CASSPFGTPGAYNEQFF. The CDR3 DNA is TGTGCCAGCAGCCCTTTTGGGACACCAGGCGCCTACAATGAGCAGTTCTTC.

The chain has TRBV12-5 and TRBJ1-5; unclear D gene. The germline V gene has CDR1 LGHNT and CDR2 FRNRAP. There are 11 residues in the CDR3. Trimming left V 3 bases short and J 6 bases short, with 3 bases between. CDR3 sequence: CASGFGQPQHF. The CDR3 bases are TGTGCTAGTGGTTTTGGTCAGCCCCAGCATTTT.

The rearrangement uses TRBV4-1 and TRBJ2-1; D possibly uses TRBD1 or TRBD2 (5 bases each). From germline, CDR1 is MGHRA and CDR2 YSYEKL. The CDR3 runs 14 residues. V lost 4 bases and J lost 8, with 15 bases in between. CDR3 residues: CASSPFSGPYEQFF. DNA for the CDR3: TGCGCCAGCAGCCCGTTCTCGGGGCCCTATGAGCAGTTCTTC.

CDR3 residues: CASGPTGPQAYEQYF. DNA for the CDR3: TGTGCCAGTGGACCTACGGGACCCCAGGCCTACGAGCAGTACTTC. The chain links TRBV3-1 to TRBJ2-7; D tentatively reads TRBD1 or TRBD2 (5 bases each). V was shortened by 9 bases and J by 2 bases, with 20 bases between the two germline ends. Germline V gives CDR1 LGHDT, CDR2 YNNKEL (reference sequence). The CDR3 has 15 residues.

J is TRBJ2-5 and V is TRBV27; D is unresolved. The CDR3 length is 16 residues. Per germline, CDR1 MNHEY and CDR2 SMNVEV (reference sequence). Deletions cut 4 bases from V and 1 base from J, with 16 bases between. The CDR3 spells CASSSLVKPFQETQYF. The CDR3 DNA reads as TGTGCCAGCAGTTCCCTCGTTAAGCCCTTCCAAGAGACCCAGTACTTC.

This chain joins TRBV5-6 and TRBJ2-1; D might be TRBD1 (8 bases). Per the germline V gene, CDR1 is SGHDT and CDR2 is YYEEEE. Between the trimmed V and J ends, which lost 2 bases and 4 bases, there was a span of 13 bases. The length of the CDR3 is 15 residues. CDR3 DNA sequence: TGTGCCAGCAGCTTTGGACAGGGAGGGTACAATGAGCAGTTCTTC. Protein sequence: CASSFGQGGYNEQFF.

This clonotype was counted only a few times. The gene calls are TRBV27 and TRBJ2-1; D may be TRBD2 (6 bases). The CDR3 length is 11 residues. The germline CDR1 and CDR2 sequences are MNHEY and SMNVEV (reference sequence). V lost 7 bases and J 7 bases, leaving 8 bases between the germline ends. CDR3: CASKAGNEQFF. CDR3 in DNA: TGTGCCAGCAAGGCGGGAAATGAGCAGTTCTTC.

A few counts support this clonotype. This sequence joins TRBV6-1 and TRBJ2-1, with TRBD1 as a possible D gene (5 bases). CDR3 size: 13 residues. V dropped 5 bases and J dropped 10 bases, with 15 bases sitting between them. Germline V CDR1 and CDR2: MNHNS, SASEGT. CDR3 loop: CASSPPPGQEQFF. The CDR3, as DNA: TGTGCCAGCAGTCCCCCTCCAGGGCAAGAGCAGTTCTTC.

V is TRBV9 and J is TRBJ1-2; 12 nucleotides agree with TRBD1. Per germline, CDR1 SGDLS and CDR2 YYNGEE. CDR3 size: 15 residues. J lost 8 bases, V lost 3 bases, and 8 bases had no gene match. Here the CDR3 reads CASSDSGTGGRGYTF. CDR3 nucleotides: TGTGCCAGCAGCGACTCCGGGACAGGGGGCCGGGGCTACACCTTC.

V is TRBV29-1 and J is TRBJ1-2, with a possible D match to TRBD1 (6 bases). CDR3 length: 15 amino acids. CDR1 and CDR2 from the germline V gene are SQVTM and ANQGSEA. V lost 1 base and J 0 bases, leaving 12 bases between the germline ends. CDR3: CSVEVPGGPNYGYTF. Here the CDR3 DNA reads TGCAGCGTTGAAGTCCCCGGGGGGCCTAACTATGGCTACACCTTC.

The chain combines TRBV12-3 or TRBV12-4 with TRBJ1-2; weak D call: TRBD1 (5 bases). Trimming left V 4 bases short and J 6 bases short, with 12 bases between. The CDR3 runs 13 residues. The CDR3 sequence is CASSSVGGDGYTF. CDR3 DNA: TGTGCCAGCAGTTCCGTCGGGGGGGATGGCTACACCTTC.

The chain couples TRBV7-8 to TRBJ2-1; 8 nucleotides agree with TRBD2. The CDR3 runs to 16 residues. Trimming cost V 4 bases and J 6 bases; bases outside gene matches: 11. The germline V gene has CDR1 SGHVS and CDR2 FQNEAQ. The CDR3 bases are TGTGCCAGCAGCTCTGTCATCGGGAGGGCCCTCAATGAGCAGTTCTTC. This encodes CASSSVIGRALNEQFF.